The following is a T cell receptor (beta chain) sequence with its context. Its antigen remains unidentified. No much larger clone is present one base from it, and per-base qualities are unavailable. Healthy HIV-negative adults with no recently reported acute infections or vaccinations were included as donors. Every donor was a Caucasian adult living in Nashville, Tennessee, USA. Magnetic negative selection was used to enrich CD4+ T cells, after which naive cells were positively selected on CD45RA and the negative fraction became the memory subset. Blood was collected by leukapheresis, and PBMCs were isolated by Ficoll-Histopaque density gradient centrifugation and then cryopreserved in liquid nitrogen vapor phase. Analytical flow cytometry was used to check the purity and quantity of every magnetically sorted T cell population. Genomic DNA was isolated from each sorted fraction and quantified by UV absorbance on a Nanodrop 2000c.

This record comes from a study of shared clonotypes between healthy human individuals (dated by TCRdb to the early 2020s). In terms of the full investigation: A couple of women and a few men aged 18 to 49 years were included in the cohort. Per donor, three plates each were used for CD4 naive and CD4 memory, two for CD8 naive, and one for CD8 memory. To estimate repertoire size and how much clonotypes are shared between individuals, the study performed deep sequencing of blood TCR repertoires from a few healthy adults. To increase sequencing depth and limit assay-specific biases, different laboratories used diverse techniques to prepare libraries and sequence TCR repertoires. Leukapheresis yielded between about 0.9 and 8.9 billion PBMCs per donor. What the research found in general, with its limitations: Even with the large sequencing depth, rarefaction of the sorted-subset datasets indicated that sequencing was incomplete. Sampling was restricted to blood, and TCR repertoires in tissue are likely to differ from TCR repertoires in blood. Pairwise subsampling led to the expectation that sequencing depth would affect the degree of clonotype sharing among donors. Compared with non-shared clonotypes, clonotypes shared by all four sorted-subset donors had higher generation probabilities. Larger estimated clonotype richness was generally found for naive subsets than for memory subsets. Sharing across several donors was observed for about 5% of naive CD4, about 4% of naive CD8, around 2.5% of memory CD4, and about 0.4% of memory CD8 clonotypes. The genetic and exposure-history diversity represented was limited by the small number of donors.

Using the deep immunoSEQ assay, multiplex PCR amplified TCR CDR3 regions from genomic DNA. Genomic DNA extracted from each cell subset was distributed evenly over all wells of several immunoSEQ 96-well plates, and each plate served as one replicate. For sorted subsets, each replicate PCR was loaded with 200 ng genomic DNA, equivalent to about 30,000 T cell genomes. Purified libraries were quantified with a Qubit 3.0 fluorometer, sized on a Bioanalyzer 2100, and re-quantified with the KAPA Library Quantification kit. Each immunoSEQ 96-well plate was sequenced on its own single-read 150-cycle Illumina NextSeq 550 flow cell. As for the authors' bioinformatics: Because the immunoSEQ output included only junctional sequences and no quality scores, the filtering could not be the same as the filtering used for full-length reads. Sequences were annotated with PyIR, a Python wrapper for IgBLAST v1.9, using IMGT germline references to assign V/J genes and CDR3. Reads were filtered out if the reads had weak V/J assignments (E-value above 1e-6), no CDR3, stop codons, out-of-frame junctions, or ambiguous translated residues. V3J clonotypes were defined as sequences sharing the same inferred V gene, J gene, and CDR3 amino acid sequence. Percentage overlap between repertoires was computed as shared unique clonotypes divided by the size of the smaller repertoire. Repertoire richness was assessed with RTK rarefaction, the Chao1 estimator, and Recon v2.1 estimates of unobserved clonotypes. For all TCRbeta clonotypes obtained by the gDNA method from several donors, generation probabilities were computed with OLGA. The source is immuneACCESS, and TCRdb retained only in-frame sequences with V and J called. Part of the clones is not carried over; for the studies checked, unresolved V genes explain less than half of this, and the remainder is unexplained. The V and J calls and clone size were taken over from that table, and D and trimming were inferred from the DNA. This sample holds 800,000 to 1,200,000 clones; around three quarters were observed only once. The ten largest make up under 0.6% of the sample.

This clonotype was obtained from a young man in good health. Some clones in this sample may be carry-over from other donors' samples. Sequenced sample: memory CD4+ T cells from PBMCs. Per the publication, the cell subset or site label means: CD45RA-negative fraction.

The DNA is as follows: TGCAGCTCGGGCCTTACTAACTATGGCTACACCTTC. Its translation is CSSGLTNYGYTF. This sequence uses TRBV29-1 and TRBJ1-2; the D gene cannot be resolved reliably. The CDR3 measures 12 amino acids from cysteine to phenylalanine. Solely the CDR3 DNA is kept, with 36 bases framed from the first base. The junction shows trimming of 8 bases on V and 0 bases on J, plus 10 bases between the germline ends. Via the germline V gene, CDR1 is SQVTM and CDR2 ANQGSEA. The full variable domain, with segments outside the CDR3 supplied by the reference TRBV29-1 and TRBJ1-2 proteins, appears as SAVISQKPSRDICQRGTSLTIQCQVDSQVTMMFWYRQQPGQSLTLIATANQGSEATYESGFVIDKFPISRPNLTFSTLTVSNMSPEDSSIYLCSSGLTNYGYTFGSGTRLTVV.